The 17 T cell receptor beta chains below were found in one sample sequenced in a study of blood T cell repertoires in COVID-19. Using immunoSEQ multiplex PCR, the repertoire was profiled, and TCRdb retains in-frame clones only, with some absent. The sample comprises 150,000 to 200,000 clones, around four fifths of which are singletons, and 7.6% rests with the top ten. Input material: peripheral blood. Receptor source: a woman aged 70 to 79 with COVID-19, enrolled during active disease.

This clone was seen a few times. The chain is built from TRBV4-3 and TRBJ2-2; TRBD2 matches at 9 bases. Germline CDR1 reads LGHNA; CDR2 reads YSLEER. This CDR3 comprises 20 residues. V was pared by 2 bases and J by 4 bases, with 17 bases of the junction left unmatched. The CDR3 DNA sequence: TGCGCCAGCAGCCAAAGATTCGGGGGGTCTAGCGGGATGTTCACCGGGGAGCTGTTTTTT. Its translation: CASSQRFGGSSGMFTGELFF.

This chain uses TRBV4-2 with TRBJ2-3; D might be TRBD1 (6 bases). V was pared by 8 bases and J by 0 bases, with 39 bases between. This CDR3 has 23 residues. Germline V gene lookup returns CDR1 LGHNA and CDR2 YNFKEQ. CDR3 loop: CASPHGPNMDRGGAALSTDTQYF. CDR3 nucleotide sequence: TGTGCCAGCCCCCATGGCCCCAACATGGATCGAGGGGGTGCAGCGTTAAGCACAGATACGCAGTATTTT.

CDR3 nucleotide sequence: TGTGCCACCAGCAGAGAGCGCAGCGCGAACACCGGGGAGCTGTTTTTT. Protein product: CATSRERSANTGELFF. This chain uses TRBV15 with TRBJ2-2; D is uncertain. The CDR3 has 16 amino acids. Trimming took 0 bases from V and 0 from J, leaving 8 bases between them. In germline, CDR1 is LNHNV, CDR2 YYDKDF (reference sequence).

The V call is TRBV18, the J call TRBJ1-5; unclear D gene. Germline V lookup: CDR1 KGHSH, CDR2 LQKENI. This CDR3 region has 13 residues. With 3 bases removed from V and 5 bases from J, the gap between germline ends came to 8 bases. The CDR3 sequence is CASSPSGYQPQHF. CDR3 in DNA: TGTGCCAGCTCACCTTCCGGGTATCAGCCCCAGCATTTT.

V gene TRBV6-1 combines with J gene TRBJ2-1, with a possible D match to TRBD2 (6 bases). Trimming took off 4 bases at V and 0 bases at J, with 13 bases between the two ends. The CDR3 extends over 16 amino acids. CDR1 is MNHNS and CDR2 is SASEGT in the germline V gene. CDR3 sequence: CASSVRDSYSYNEQFF. The DNA for the CDR3 is TGTGCCAGCAGTGTACGGGACTCCTACTCCTACAATGAGCAGTTCTTC.

The V and J genes are TRBV28 and TRBJ2-1; D uncertain. The V end lost 5 bases, the J end lost 4 bases, and 12 bases lay between the germline ends. The CDR3 totals 14 residues. Germline V gene sequence: CDR1 MDHEN, CDR2 SYDVKM. CDR3 in DNA: TGTGCCAGCAGTCCGGGTGATCTTTACAATGAGCAGTTCTTC. Its protein is CASSPGDLYNEQFF.

V usage is TRBV18 and J usage is TRBJ1-2; tentative D call: TRBD1 (6 bases). CDR3 length: 14 amino acids. Germline CDR1 is KGHSH and CDR2 is LQKENI. Between the trimmed V and J ends, which lost 4 bases and 8 bases, there was a span of 17 bases. CDR3: CASSQGTPGTGYTF. The CDR3 DNA reads as TGTGCCAGCTCACAAGGGACACCGGGGACGGGCTACACCTTC.

The chain carries TRBV28 and TRBJ2-2; TRBD2 aligns across 7 bases. The CDR3 is 15 residues long. Trimming took 5 bases from V and 3 from J; bases not matched to a gene: 6. CDR1 is MDHEN and CDR2 is SYDVKM in the germline V gene. The CDR3 sequence: CASSVMTSYTGELFF. The CDR3 DNA reads as TGTGCCAGCAGTGTGATGACTAGCTACACCGGGGAGCTGTTTTTT.

V gene TRBV6-6 combines with J gene TRBJ1-1; no definite D call. Germline-derived CDR1 and CDR2 are MNHNY and SVGAGI (reference sequence). V shed 6 bases and J shed 1 base, with 9 bases lying between them. There are 13 residues in the CDR3. CDR3 nucleotides: TGTGCCAGCAGATCACTAACGAACACTGAAGCTTTCTTT. It specifies CASRSLTNTEAFF.

The chain recombines TRBV19 with TRBJ1-1; D possibly corresponds to TRBD1 (6 bases). Deletions cut 7 bases from V and 1 base from J, with 13 bases between. Germline CDR1 is LNHDA and CDR2 is SQIVND (reference sequence). This CDR3 contains 14 residues. CDR3 sequence (DNA): TGTGCCAGTACCCCCGGACAGCAGAACACTGAAGCTTTCTTT. Amino acid sequence: CASTPGQQNTEAFF.

The chain couples TRBV6-6 to TRBJ2-3; tentatively, D is TRBD2 (5 bases). V was cut by 7 bases and J by 1 base, with 12 bases left in between. This CDR3 spans 14 amino acids. From germline, CDR1 is MNHNY and CDR2 SVGAGI (reference sequence). The CDR3 is CASTWPEGTDTQYF. The CDR3 DNA reads as TGTGCCAGCACCTGGCCGGAGGGCACAGATACGCAGTATTTT.

The chain employs TRBV7-8 and TRBJ1-5; no clear D. This CDR3 region has 14 residues. V was clipped by 3 bases and J by 4 bases, with 10 bases between them. Germline loops: CDR1 SGHVS, CDR2 FQNEAQ. In nucleotides, the CDR3 is TGTGCCAGCAGCTTTATGGCAGCGAATCAGCCCCAGCATTTT. Translation: CASSFMAANQPQHF.

This sequence joins TRBV10-3 and TRBJ2-1; D is unclear. Germline CDR1 reads ENHRY; CDR2 reads SYGVKD. CDR3 length equals 13 residues. The V and J ends lost 3 bases and 6 bases respectively, with 9 bases between them. Here the CDR3 DNA reads TGTGCCATCAGTGATAATGGTAGCAATGAGCAGTTCTTC. It yields the protein CAISDNGSNEQFF.

The chain couples TRBV4-2 to TRBJ2-3; possible D gene TRBD2, 5 bases. Germline CDR1 is LGHNA and CDR2 is YNFKEQ. V lost 0 bases, J lost 3 bases, and 10 bases lay in between. The CDR3 runs 15 residues. Written as DNA, the CDR3 is TGTGCCAGCAGCCAAGATCTAGAGGGAACAGATACGCAGTATTTT. Translated: CASSQDLEGTDTQYF.

The chain carries TRBV5-4 and TRBJ2-4; 11 positions match TRBD2. This CDR3 comprises 15 residues. With 4 bases clipped from V and 6 bases from J, the junction kept 6 bases outside the gene matches. Germline V gene sequence: CDR1 SGHNT, CDR2 YYREEE (reference sequence). The CDR3 DNA is TGTGCCAGCAGCCTTAGCGGGAGGGCCGGAAACATTCAGTACTTC. This gives the protein CASSLSGRAGNIQYF.

This chain joins TRBV24-1 and TRBJ2-3; 11 bases match TRBD2. The ends lost 5 bases at V and 2 bases at J; junction bases unmatched: 8. Germline CDR1 and CDR2: KGHDR and SFDVKD. This CDR3 has 17 amino acids. Here the CDR3 DNA reads TGTGCCACCAGTGCCATGGGACTAGCGGATCTCACAGATACGCAGTATTTT. Its translation is CATSAMGLADLTDTQYF.

This chain uses TRBV5-1 with TRBJ2-5; TRBD2 agrees at 7 bases. Germline-derived CDR1 and CDR2 are SGHRS and YFSETQ. V trimming: 2 bases; J trimming: 5 bases; junction bases outside the gene matches: 9. The CDR3 is 15 residues long. This chain's CDR3 is CASSFEGGSSETQYF. The CDR3 DNA reads TGCGCCAGCAGCTTCGAGGGCGGGAGTTCGGAGACCCAGTACTTC.